These 21 T cell receptor beta chains originate from one sample sequenced in a study of blood T cell repertoires in COVID-19. Here immunoSEQ multiplex PCR was the method, and the copy in TCRdb shows in-frame clones only, minus some. The sample holds about 150,000 clones, 89% seen once. Material: peripheral blood. These TCRs come from a man in his sixties with acute or convalescent COVID-19.

The CDR3 bases are TGTGCCACCAGCGGAACCGGGACAGGGAGGGATGGCTACACCTTC. Its protein product is CATSGTGTGRDGYTF. The chain links TRBV24-1 to TRBJ1-2; 9 nucleotides line up with TRBD1. The J segment lost 6 bases and the V segment lost 7 bases, leaving 11 bases of the junction unmatched. From germline, CDR1 is KGHDR and CDR2 SFDVKD. The CDR3 totals 15 residues.

This rearrangement joins TRBV30 to TRBJ1-3; 8 bases are shared with TRBD1. V was pared by 1 base and J by 4 bases, with 9 bases of the junction left unmatched. CDR1 is GTSNPN, CDR2 SVGIG, per germline (reference sequence). There are 16 residues in the CDR3. The CDR3 nucleotides read TGTGCCTGGAGTGCCGTGGACAGGGCTCGAGGAAACACCATATATTTT. It encodes CAWSAVDRARGNTIYF.

Written as DNA, the CDR3 is TGTGCCAGCAGTCTGTCTACCACCTACGAGCAGTACTTC. This codes for CASSLSTTYEQYF. V is TRBV12-3 or TRBV12-4 and J is TRBJ2-7; D remains unclear. The CDR3 spans 13 residues. Trimming took 5 bases from V and 2 from J, leaving 10 bases between them.

The genes are TRBV7-3 and TRBJ2-1; 12 bases agree with TRBD1. The CDR3 is made up of 17 amino acids. Losses at the gene ends were 5 bases for V and 7 bases for J; bases not matched to a gene: 12. Germline V CDR1 and CDR2: SGHTA, FQGTGA. The CDR3 coding sequence is TGTGCCAGCAGCAACCACGGTGGGACAGGGGGCCTAAATGAGCAGTTCTTC. This codes for CASSNHGGTGGLNEQFF.

The chain is built from TRBV18 and TRBJ1-1; a weak D match, TRBD1 (6 bases). The CDR3 length is 15 residues. Germline V lookup: CDR1 KGHSH, CDR2 LQKENI. V was trimmed by 3 bases and J by 1 base, leaving 12 bases between them. This CDR3 reads CASSPDRSGNTEAFF. CDR3 DNA sequence: TGTGCCAGCTCACCCGACAGGTCGGGGAACACTGAAGCTTTCTTT.

The chain joins TRBV6-5 to TRBJ1-5; D unclear. The germline V and J ends were trimmed by 0 bases and 7 bases, with 7 bases remaining between them. Per the germline V gene, CDR1 is MNHEY and CDR2 is SVGAGI. This CDR3 has 13 residues. The CDR3 DNA is TGTGCCAGCAGTTACTCATCACAACAGCCCCAGCATTTT. Translating it yields CASSYSSQQPQHF.

This clone was observed a single time. The chain is built from TRBV5-6 and TRBJ1-6; 9 bases agree with TRBD1. In germline, CDR1 is SGHDT, CDR2 YYEEEE. This CDR3 is 16 amino acids long. With 4 bases clipped from V and 7 bases from J, the junction kept 9 bases outside the gene matches. The CDR3 DNA is TGTGCCAGCAGCGATGACAGGGGGTTTGGCAATTCACCCCTCCACTTT. Protein sequence: CASSDDRGFGNSPLHF.

In this sample, this clone turned up many times. V gene TRBV19 combines with J gene TRBJ1-4, with 10 bases identical to TRBD1. Unmatched junction bases numbered 7, after V lost 4 bases and J lost 8 bases. CDR1 and CDR2 (germline): LNHDA, SQIVND (reference sequence). This CDR3 is 15 amino acids long. The CDR3 nucleotides read TGTGCCAGTAGTAGAGCCGGGACAGGGGAAGAAAAACTGTTTTTT. This translates into CASSRAGTGEEKLFF.

This chain joins TRBV3-1 (or the pseudogene TRBV3-2) and TRBJ2-3; possible D gene TRBD1, 5 bases. CDR3 length equals 15 residues. In germline, CDR1 is LGHDT, CDR2 YNNKEL (reference sequence). Trimming left V 4 bases short and J 2 bases short, with 13 bases between. This chain's CDR3 is CASSRQPRVTDTQYF. CDR3 coding DNA: TGTGCCAGCAGCCGACAGCCCCGTGTCACAGATACGCAGTATTTT.

The chain has TRBV7-2 and TRBJ1-6; no reliable D call. CDR3 size: 15 residues. V was clipped by 6 bases and J by 5 bases, with 14 bases between them. CDR1 and CDR2 (germline): SGHTA, FQGNSA. The CDR3 nucleotides are TGTGCCAGCAGGTTGAGGAGCGATGATAATTCACCCCTCCACTTT. Translated, it gives CASRLRSDDNSPLHF.

This clone was picked up one time. The rearrangement links TRBV30 to TRBJ2-3; maybe TRBD1 (6 bases). The CDR3 has 14 residues. Germline V lookup: CDR1 GTSNPN, CDR2 SVGIG (reference sequence). Trimming took 1 base from V and 7 from J, leaving 15 bases between them. The CDR3 here is CAWSEGGPSHTQYF. The CDR3 DNA is TGTGCCTGGAGTGAAGGGGGACCTTCTCATACGCAGTATTTT.

This clone was picked up one time. This chain connects TRBV6-5 to TRBJ2-1; 9 bases map to TRBD1. The CDR3 length is 15 residues. V was clipped by 2 bases and J by 4 bases; unmatched bases: 3. Germline V gives CDR1 MNHEY, CDR2 SVGAGI. CDR3 DNA sequence: TGTGCCAGCAGTTACGTGGGACAGGGATACAATGAGCAGTTCTTC. Its translation: CASSYVGQGYNEQFF.

This chain joins TRBV6-5 and TRBJ1-4; D uncertain. CDR3 length equals 14 residues. Germline values: CDR1 MNHEY, CDR2 SVGAGI. V lost 7 bases, J lost 8 bases, and 17 bases lay in between. This CDR3 reads CASTTGVLWEKLFF. CDR3 DNA: TGTGCCAGCACGACCGGGGTCTTGTGGGAAAAACTGTTTTTT.

The chain is built from TRBV3-1 (or the pseudogene TRBV3-2) and TRBJ1-5; a possible D gene is TRBD1 (6 bases). The CDR3 runs 16 residues. With 2 bases removed from V and 2 bases from J, the gap between germline ends came to 13 bases. Germline V gene sequence: CDR1 LGHDT, CDR2 YNNKEL (reference sequence). DNA for the CDR3: TGTGCCAGCAGCCAACGGGGGGCCACGGGCAATCAGCCCCAGCATTTT. Translating gives CASSQRGATGNQPQHF.

The chain is built from TRBV29-1 and TRBJ2-7; TRBD1 agrees at 10 bases. V dropped 6 bases and J dropped 7; count of bases not matched to a gene: 9. The CDR3 is 13 residues long. CDR1 SQVTM and CDR2 ANQGSEA come from the germline V gene. CDR3 DNA: TGCAGCGTCTCGAGACAGGGGGCTACAGAGCAGTACTTC. This gives the protein CSVSRQGATEQYF.

This clone was counted a few times. The gene calls are TRBV11-2 and TRBJ2-3; 7 bases agree with TRBD2. Looked up from germline, CDR1 is SGHAT and CDR2 is FQNNGV. The CDR3 extends over 12 amino acids. V trimming: 6 bases; J trimming: 10 bases; junction bases outside the gene matches: 7. In nucleotides, the CDR3 is TGTGCCAGCAGATCCGGGACTATCTCGCAGTATTTT. Encoded protein: CASRSGTISQYF.

The CDR3 nucleotides read TGTGCCAGCAGTTCGGGACAGGGGGCGTCGCTCTACTATGGCTACACCTTC. Amino acids: CASSSGQGASLYYGYTF. This chain links TRBV6-2 or TRBV6-3 with TRBJ1-2; 12 bases line up with TRBD1. V was pared by 4 bases and J by 3 bases, with 9 bases of the junction left unmatched. Per the germline V gene, CDR1 is MNHEY and CDR2 is SVGEGT. The CDR3 runs to 17 residues.

This clone was recorded only once. This chain links TRBV18 with TRBJ1-1; 10 bases are a match to TRBD1. J gave up 3 bases and V 5 bases, and 3 bases lay outside the gene matches. This CDR3 has 14 residues. Germline V lookup: CDR1 KGHSH, CDR2 LQKENI. The CDR3 region has the DNA TGTGCCAGCTCATTCGGGACAGGGGACACTGAAGCTTTCTTT. Its translation: CASSFGTGDTEAFF.

The chain is built from TRBV5-4 and TRBJ2-1; 9 nucleotides agree with TRBD2. Germline CDR1 reads SGHNT; CDR2 reads YYREEE (reference sequence). The CDR3 has 17 residues. V shed 5 bases, J shed 4 bases, and the junction held 13 bases outside the gene matches. The CDR3 coding sequence is TGTGCCAGCAGGCCTGGCGCTAGCGGGAAGGTATACAATGAGCAGTTCTTC. Translation gives CASRPGASGKVYNEQFF. Full variable domain (remainder filled in from reference TRBV5-4 and TRBJ2-1): ETGVTQSPTHLIKTRGQQVTLRCSSQSGHNTVSWYQQALGQGPQFIFQYYREEENGRGNFPPRFSGLQFPNYSSELNVNALELDDSALYLCASRPGASGKVYNEQFFGPGTRLTVL.

The chain uses TRBV5-1 and TRBJ1-1; TRBD1 might be the D (5 bases). Trimming stripped 5 bases from V and 2 bases from J, with 10 bases between. Germline-derived CDR1 and CDR2 are SGHRS and YFSETQ. The CDR3 is made up of 13 amino acids. CDR3 region: CASSRGSNTEAFF. CDR3 DNA: TGCGCCAGCAGTCGGGGGTCTAACACTGAAGCTTTCTTT.

CDR3 in amino acids: CASSLRDRNTEAFF. The CDR3, as DNA: TGTGCCAGCAGCCTCCGGGACAGGAACACTGAAGCTTTCTTT. V is TRBV14 and J is TRBJ1-1, with TRBD1 matching over 7 bases. Germline V gene lookup returns CDR1 SGHDN and CDR2 FVKESK. V lost 4 bases, J lost 1 base, and 3 bases stayed unmatched. This CDR3 region has 14 residues.